The source of this T cell receptor beta chain is a study of regulatory T cells in long-lasting Graves disease. V lost 2 bases and J 0 bases, leaving 11 bases between the germline ends. Germline V gene sequence: CDR1 DFQATT, CDR2 SNEGSKA (reference sequence). This CDR3 is built from 15 residues. Study-level points and caveats: TRBV28, TRBJ1-2 and TRBJ2-5 were segments that persistent disease favored. Less diverse TCR repertoires were seen in persistent Graves' patients than in newly diagnosed ones. Whereas new patients shared 800 to 1,000 public clonotypes, persistent patients shared more, at about 2,500.

Arm-PCR of CDR3 regions with iRepertoire HTBI primers generated TCR beta libraries. In TCRdb, the multiplex PCR reads were re-called with MiXCR into one record per CDR3 protein. The sample comprises about 450,000 distinct CDR3 sequences, 23% of which are singletons, and roughly a quarter rests with the top ten. The time point denotes: persistent/refractory GD, antithyroid drugs over 5 years with positive TRAb. After RNA was extracted from PBMCs, the TCR library was made from it. The collection involved drawing approximately 9.9 milliliters of peripheral blood into EDTA tubes. For this clonotype: Its antigen remains unidentified.

This specimen consisted of peripheral blood mononuclear cells (PBMCs), obtained when the disease was refractory, from a patient treated with antithyroid drugs. The rearrangement uses TRBV20-1 and TRBJ2-4; perhaps TRBD2 as D (5 bases). This sequence originates from a female donor with Graves disease. CDR3 region: CSARFAGIAKNIQYF. The CDR3, as DNA: TGCAGTGCTAGATTCGCGGGTATAGCCAAAAACATTCAGTACTTC.